These 20 T cell receptor beta chains were all obtained from the same sample, sequenced in a study of metastatic and nonmetastatic thyroid tumors. With MiXCR, TCRdb reprocessed the PCR reads. The sample lists approximately 19,000 clones; less than 20% were seen once. Before thyroid surgery, none of the patients had received any treatment. Sequenced input: blood. The receptors originated from a female donor with papillary thyroid cancer or a benign thyroid nodule (not recorded which). Some clones in this sample may be carry-over from other donors' samples.

By share, this clone counts as medium-sized. This rearrangement joins TRBV6-1 to TRBJ2-7, with 7 bases matching TRBD1. Germline V CDR1 and CDR2: MNHNS, SASEGT. Trimming cost V 5 bases and J 5 bases; bases outside gene matches: 6. The CDR3 totals 13 residues. The chain's CDR3 is CASSLQGQDEQYF. DNA for the CDR3: TGTGCCAGCAGTTTACAGGGGCAAGACGAGCAGTACTTC.

At least ten counts were recorded for this clone. The J gene is TRBJ2-1, the V gene TRBV12-3 or TRBV12-4; D is unclear. V was clipped by 4 bases and J by 7 bases, with 14 bases between them. There are 14 residues in the CDR3. DNA for the CDR3: TGTGCCAGCAGTTATTCGTGGAAAATAAATGAGCAGTTCTTC. Translated: CASSYSWKINEQFF.

V gene TRBV5-1 combines with J gene TRBJ2-7, with D perhaps TRBD1 (6 bases). V shed 0 bases and J shed 3 bases, with 13 bases lying between them. CDR3 length: 15 amino acids. Germline assignment: CDR1 SGHRS and CDR2 YFSETQ. The CDR3 region is CASSLAQGIGYEQYF. Written as DNA, the CDR3 is TGCGCCAGCAGCTTGGCACAGGGAATTGGCTACGAGCAGTACTTC.

As for this clone: A read error is possible here, since a much larger clone lies one base away. The chain joins TRBV7-3 to TRBJ2-2, with a tentative D call TRBD2 (5 bases). The CDR3 covers 16 residues. From germline, CDR1 is SGHTA and CDR2 FQGTGA. This chain's CDR3 is CASSLRRAGHPGELFF. In DNA form, the CDR3 reads TGTGCCAGCAGCTTACGGCGGGCCGGGCACCCCGGTGAGCTGTTTTTT.

This clone was seen a single time. This chain links TRBV9 with TRBJ1-2; 11 bases are shared with TRBD1. V was pared by 1 base and J by 7 bases, with 3 bases of the junction left unmatched. The CDR3 has 14 residues. Germline V CDR1 and CDR2: SGDLS, YYNGEE. The CDR3 reads CASSVTGTGGGYTF. The CDR3 nucleotides are TGTGCCAGCAGCGTAACCGGGACAGGGGGTGGCTACACCTTC.

CDR3: CASSYVLPGGYNSPLHF. DNA for the CDR3: TGTGCCAGCAGTTACGTTTTGCCAGGCGGCTATAATTCACCCCTCCACTTT. The chain links TRBV6-2 or TRBV6-3 to TRBJ1-6; D call uncertain. With 2 bases removed from V and 3 bases from J, the gap between germline ends came to 14 bases. Germline values: CDR1 MNHEY, CDR2 SVGEGT. The CDR3 length is 17 residues.

This clone appeared many times. This rearrangement joins TRBV7-9 to TRBJ1-1; weak D call: TRBD1 (6 bases). The length of the CDR3 is 17 residues. Germline V lookup: CDR1 SEHNR, CDR2 FQNEAQ (reference sequence). With 5 bases removed from V and 6 bases from J, the gap between germline ends came to 25 bases. The CDR3 loop reads CASSPRSAQGSRAEAFF. In DNA, the CDR3 is TGTGCCAGCAGCCCCCGATCCGCACAGGGAAGTCGGGCTGAAGCTTTCTTT.

This clone came up a few times. It may be a read error: a sequence one base away is much more abundant. V and J are TRBV14 and TRBJ2-1, with 9 bases matching TRBD1. Germline CDR1 SGHDN, CDR2 FVKESK. There are 16 residues in the CDR3. The trim removed 4 bases at V and 5 bases at J, leaving 9 bases unmatched. The CDR3 bases are TGTGCCAGCAGCCTCGACACAGGGGGCTTCGACAATGAGCAGTTCTTC. The encoded protein is CASSLDTGGFDNEQFF.

This clone was seen only once. The chain combines TRBV7-9 with TRBJ2-7; D is unresolved. V lost 2 bases and J lost 6, with 14 bases in between. The CDR3 length is 14 residues. Germline assignment: CDR1 SEHNR and CDR2 FQNEAQ (reference sequence). CDR3 nucleotide sequence: TGTGCCAGCAGCTTATTGGGTATGGACGGCGAGCAGTACTTC. It yields the protein CASSLLGMDGEQYF. The full variable domain, in which reference TRBV7-9 and TRBJ2-7 provide the parts outside the CDR3, is DTGVSQNPRHKITKRGQNVTFRCDPISEHNRLYWYRQTLGQGPEFLTYFQNEAQLEKSRLLSDRFSAERPKGSFSTLEIQRTEQGDSAMYLCASSLLGMDGEQYFGPGTRLTVT.

This clone was picked up many times. The chain has TRBV20-1 and TRBJ1-2, with 10 positions matching TRBD1. V was clipped by 6 bases and J by 11 bases; unmatched bases: 6. Germline V gene lookup returns CDR1 DFQATT and CDR2 SNEGSKA (reference sequence). The CDR3 consists of 11 residues. The CDR3 DNA reads as TGCAGTGCCACCAGGACAGGGGGGTACACCTTC. It encodes CSATRTGGYTF.

The rearrangement joins TRBV10-3 to TRBJ2-1, with 15 bases matching TRBD2. Trimming took 10 bases from V and 10 from J; bases not matched to a gene: 14. This CDR3 spans 16 amino acids. Germline CDR1 reads ENHRY; CDR2 reads SYGVKD. The CDR3 region is CASAPGLAGGSSEQFF. The CDR3 DNA follows: TGTGCCAGCGCGCCGGGACTAGCGGGAGGTTCAAGCGAGCAGTTCTTC.

This clone occurred many times. The rearrangement joins TRBV5-6 to TRBJ2-1, with D uncertain. The CDR3 has 17 amino acids. Germline V gene data show CDR1 as SGHDT and CDR2 as YYEEEE. Trimming cost V 0 bases and J 0 bases, with 13 bases left between them. CDR3 protein: CASSLGWLSGSYNEQFF. DNA of the CDR3: TGTGCCAGCAGCTTGGGTTGGCTCTCGGGCTCCTACAATGAGCAGTTCTTC.

This clone was recorded many times. CDR3 nucleotides: TGTGCCAGCAGTTTCAAGGGCTCTGAAGCTTTCTTT. Its translation: CASSFKGSEAFF. V and J are TRBV12-3 or TRBV12-4 and TRBJ1-1; D remains ambiguous. The V end lost 3 bases, the J end lost 6 bases, and 8 bases lay between the germline ends. This CDR3 region has 12 residues.

Comments on this clone: Relative to the germline gene, one junction end is altered; a read error may explain this. The gene calls are TRBV20-1 and TRBJ2-3, with 16 positions matching TRBD2. CDR3 length: 18 residues. The V gene's germline CDR1 is DFQATT and CDR2 SNEGSKA (reference sequence). The CDR3 sequence is CSARAGTSGGGITDTQYF. The CDR3 DNA reads as TGCAGTGCTAGAGCTGGGACTAGCGGGGGGGGTATCACAGATACTCAGTATTTT.

This clone was observed at least ten times. The sample has other DNA sequences that encode this CDR3 too. The chain uses TRBV29-1 and TRBJ2-1, with a weak D call TRBD2 (6 bases). Trimming left V 7 bases short and J 9 bases short, with 28 bases between. The CDR3 loop spans 16 amino acids. Germline loops: CDR1 SQVTM, CDR2 ANQGSEA. CDR3 bases: TGCAGCGCCCCACCAGGAGCGGCTAGCGCCGGTGGTGAGCAGTTCTTC. As protein: CSAPPGAASAGGEQFF.

A word on this clone: A much larger clone is a single base away; this may be a read error. The V call is TRBV18, the J call TRBJ2-1; a weak D match, TRBD1 (6 bases). The CDR3 runs to 14 residues. The germline CDR1 and CDR2 sequences are KGHSH and LQKENI. The ends were cut back, 4 bases at V and 7 bases at J, with 14 bases in the middle. CDR3 coding DNA: TGTGCCAGCTCACGGATGACAGGACGTAATGAGCAGTTCTTC. Amino acid sequence: CASSRMTGRNEQFF.

This clone has at least ten counts. The chain employs TRBV27 and TRBJ2-1; the D is unclear. This CDR3 is built from 19 residues. V lost 4 bases and J lost 0, with 22 bases in between. Per germline, CDR1 MNHEY and CDR2 SMNVEV (reference sequence). CDR3 sequence: CASSSYDVRRESSYNEQFF. In nucleotides, the CDR3 is TGTGCCAGCAGTTCCTACGACGTACGTAGGGAAAGCTCCTACAATGAGCAGTTCTTC.

This clone was observed at least ten times. The chain carries TRBV7-2 and TRBJ2-1; D not certain. The CDR3 spans 13 residues. From germline, CDR1 is SGHTA and CDR2 FQGNSA. V lost 1 base and J 7 bases, leaving 8 bases between the germline ends. The CDR3 DNA reads TGTGCCAGCAGCTTAGAGACTCGTAATGAGCAGTTCTTC. Its protein is CASSLETRNEQFF.

By share of the sample, this clone is medium-sized. The V and J genes are TRBV6-1 and TRBJ1-4; D is unclear. Germline loops: CDR1 MNHNS, CDR2 SASEGT. V lost 6 bases, J lost 8 bases, and 13 bases lay in between. The CDR3 totals 13 residues. The CDR3 here is CASRRTEDEKLFF. CDR3 bases: TGTGCCAGCAGAAGGACCGAGGACGAAAAACTGTTTTTT.

This clone showed up just a few times. The CDR3 ends on some other residue instead of the conserved phenylalanine or tryptophan, so this is likely a read error. V is TRBV2 and J is TRBJ1-6; possibly TRBD1 for D (5 bases). Trimming took off 5 bases at V and 10 bases at J, with 15 bases between the two ends. The CDR3 sequence is 14 residues long. The V gene's germline CDR1 is SNHLY and CDR2 FYNNEI. The CDR3 DNA follows: TGTGCCAGCAGTCTTGCCGAAGGGGAATCACCCCTCCACTCT. This gives the protein CASSLAEGESPLHS.